This TCR beta chain was recovered during a study of cytomegalovirus exposure and HLA in healthy donors. Study-level results: According to a subsequent analysis, TCR clusters from the first cohort were inclined to appear together in the 120 validation repertoires.

The protocol was immunoSEQ multiplex PCR, while the TCRdb copy is restricted to in-frame clones and leaves out a portion. The sample lists roughly 110,000 clones, about 88% occurring once. This clone was found once. Its antigen is unknown. V lost 6 bases, J lost 9 bases, and 18 bases lay in between. This CDR3 region has 14 residues. Germline CDR1 MDHEN, CDR2 SYDVKM. Sequencing was performed on PBMCs. The gene calls are TRBV28 and TRBJ1-5, with D tentatively TRBD1 (5 bases). The receptor's source is a woman aged 18-29 years in good health and CMV-seropositive. CDR3 region: CASSYLQGRPPQHF. For the CDR3, the DNA is TGTGCCAGCAGCTACCTCCAGGGAAGGCCGCCCCAGCATTTT.